One T cell receptor beta chain is described in this entry. This clonotype came up once. It has no known antigen specificity. The input lacks base qualities; no much larger clone sits a single base away. Just one read gives weak support. The sample belongs to a study of prognosis after radiotherapy for stage I lung cancer listed by TCRdb under 2021. Concerning the study at large: Between early 2018 and early 2019, under 20 patients with stage I NSCLC were enrolled in Nanjing, China. Stage I lung tumors that were newly diagnosed and primary were found in 15 or so patients, while about 5 patients had oligometastatic NSCLC after surgical resection of the primary tumor. All patients were considered medically inoperable, owing to comorbidities in roughly 11 and refusal of surgery in several. The cohort included about 12 men and a handful of women, with a median age of approximately 74 years and a range of roughly 53 to 85 years. About 12 patients had adenocarcinoma and over five had squamous cell carcinoma as the tumor histology. SBRT was delivered in 3 to 5 fractions with a biologically effective dose of at least 100 Gy, and image-guided IMRT or VMAT was used for delivery. In every patient, SBRT was given without any concurrent therapy. Distant metastases were developed by four of the 19 patients after SBRT, at a median of roughly 7 months, whereas no significant progression was observed in the other 15 patients. Peripheral blood TCR beta repertoires were profiled in stage I NSCLC patients before and after stereotactic body radiotherapy, and the study then linked these repertoires to distant failure. For each of the 20 or so patients, one blood sample was taken before SBRT and one after, so the study sequenced about 40 samples in total.

Beyond this particular receptor, the publication reports: Differences by metastasis status were reportedly seen in TRBV and TRBJ usage frequencies, involving two V genes at baseline and, after SBRT, eight to ten V genes and two J genes. Unique TCR clone counts fell after SBRT (median 10,088 before versus approximately 6,300 after; Wilcoxon paired P=0.011). The study was limited by its small cohort and short follow-up, and the findings require independent validation. None of the reported P values were adjusted for multiple comparisons. Whether the expanded TCR clones were tumor-specific was not determined. Post-SBRT Shannon entropy and its change from baseline were lower in patients who developed distant metastases; baseline Shannon entropy was not associated with metastases.

A history of other malignancies or of prior chemotherapy or radiotherapy was absent in all patients, and node-negative disease was shown on CT and PET/CT in all patients. At each of two time points, six milliliters of peripheral venous blood were collected into EDTA tubes. Ficoll-Paque Plus density-gradient centrifugation was used to isolate PBMCs. Right after collection, samples were placed at -80 degrees C and kept there until analysis. Two rounds of multiplex PCR on genomic DNA were used to amplify the TCR beta CDR3 region. The first PCR round used primers specific to each TRBV and TRBJ gene, and the primer sequences were filed in Chinese patent CN105087789A. Universal primers were used in the second PCR round. The Roche High Pure PCR Template Preparation Kit was used to extract genomic DNA from frozen PBMCs. The libraries underwent paired-end sequencing with 151 bp reads on an Illumina HiSeq 3000. The original pipeline was this. CutAdapt was used to discard raw reads that did not contain the multiplex PCR primer sequences. PEAR was used to merge high-quality paired reads into contigs. MiXCR assigned TRB V, D and J gene segments to each contig by aligning to reference sequences. To remove sequencing errors, CDR3 sequences were clustered according to base quality and sequence similarity. Diversity was calculated as Shannon entropy divided by the natural log of the number of productive TCR sequences. Clonality was defined as one minus Shannon entropy divided by the natural log of the number of unique clonotypes. Using the Youden index from ROC curves, the researchers picked the repertoire-metric cut-offs for progression-free survival, and all analyses were carried out in R 3.5.3. TCRdb passed the public sequencing reads through fastp at Q25 and MiXCR, retaining productive beta sequences. Under each unique CDR3 protein, matching rows form one entry showing the most common genes and DNA. The authors' filters were not applied to this entry. The sample has 17,000 or so distinct CDR3 sequences on record, roughly two fifths of them singletons. The ten largest clones take up around 43% of the sample.

The germline ends are 20 bases apart after V is trimmed by 7 bases and J by 3 bases. The germline V gene sets CDR1 to SNHLY and CDR2 to FYNNEI. Spanning cysteine to phenylalanine, the CDR3 consists of 16 amino acids. Of all the DNA, just the CDR3 is kept, 48 bases in frame from base 1. This sequence uses TRBV2 and TRBJ2-3, with the D assignment possibly TRBD1 or TRBD2, given 5 matching bases for each. The source is a donor over 45 with non-small cell lung cancer. The sample was PBMCs, taken before or after stereotactic body radiation therapy (not recorded which). The DNA sequence reads TGTGCCAGCAACAAGCCGGGGCACGAGGGGACAGATACGCAGTATTTT. The translation is CASNKPGHEGTDTQYF. The reference TRBV2 and TRBJ2-3 proteins fill in what lies around the CDR3, so the full variable domain reads EPEVTQTPSHQVTQMGQEVILRCVPISNHLYFYWYRQILGQKVEFLVSFYNNEISEKSEIFDDQFSVERPDGSNFTLKIRSTKLEDSAMYFCASNKPGHEGTDTQYFGPGTRLTVL.